These 26 T cell receptor beta chains originate from one sample sequenced in a study of T cell repertoires in aging, cancer and after chemotherapy. TRB rearrangements spanning V, D and J were amplified using mixed TRB-A/B primers. TCRdb re-called the multiplex PCR reads with MiXCR, one entry per CDR3 protein. Altogether 7,000 to 9,500 distinct CDR3 sequences are present, about 25% being singletons, with the ten largest covering around 13%. Amplification of TCR beta used genomic DNA extracted from peripheral blood. Material for sequencing was blood. The origin of the receptors is a human donor with a blood cancer. The donor label of this sample is uncertain.

The chain couples TRBV6-1 to TRBJ1-1; maybe TRBD1 (6 bases). The CDR3 consists of 16 residues. Deletions cut 3 bases from V and 4 bases from J, with 18 bases between. In germline, CDR1 is MNHNS, CDR2 SASEGT. This CDR3 reads CASSDIVGGPSTEAFF. The DNA of the CDR3 is TGTGCCAGCAGTGATATCGTTGGGGGGCCAAGCACTGAAGCTTTCTTT.

This clonotype was counted only a few times. The chain combines TRBV6-1 with TRBJ1-1; TRBD1 agrees at 8 bases. The CDR3 spans 14 residues. V shed 8 bases, J shed 7 bases, and the junction held 12 bases outside the gene matches. CDR1 is MNHNS, CDR2 SASEGT, per germline. CDR3 sequence (DNA): TGTGCCAGCCGGCCCCGACAGGGGATCTTTGAAGCTTTCTTT. Amino acid sequence: CASRPRQGIFEAFF.

The rearrangement links TRBV28 to TRBJ2-5; a weak D match, TRBD1 (5 bases). CDR3 length: 14 residues. The germline V gene encodes CDR1 MDHEN and CDR2 SYDVKM. Trimming removed 10 bases at V and 5 bases at J, with 20 bases between. CDR3 nucleotide sequence: TGTGCCACCGCCCGGACAACAATGGCGGAGACCCAGTACTTC. Encoded protein: CATARTTMAETQYF.

The rearrangement links TRBV5-1 to TRBJ2-1; D uncertain. This CDR3 region has 12 residues. V was clipped by 4 bases and J by 8 bases, with 10 bases between them. The germline V gene encodes CDR1 SGHRS and CDR2 YFSETQ. CDR3 amino acids: CASSRQFHEQFF. The DNA for the CDR3 is TGCGCCAGCAGCCGCCAATTCCATGAGCAGTTCTTC.

The chain joins TRBV19 to TRBJ2-1; TRBD2 matches 13 bases. Trimming took 1 base from V and 9 from J; bases not matched to a gene: 12. Germline loops: CDR1 LNHDA, CDR2 SQIVND (reference sequence). CDR3 size: 18 residues. The CDR3 loop reads CASSIALQGLAGFGEQFF. The CDR3 nucleotides are TGTGCCAGTAGTATAGCATTGCAGGGACTAGCGGGATTCGGTGAGCAGTTCTTC.

The gene calls are TRBV2 and TRBJ2-7; D remains unclear. V lost 4 bases and J lost 3, with 7 bases in between. Per the germline V gene, CDR1 is SNHLY and CDR2 is FYNNEI. The CDR3 is made up of 12 amino acids. DNA of the CDR3: TGTGCCAGCAGTGTTAGCAGCTACGAGCAGTACTTC. This gives the protein CASSVSSYEQYF.

V and J are TRBV7-6 and TRBJ2-7; TRBD2 matches at 8 bases. Germline V lookup: CDR1 SGHVS, CDR2 FNYEAQ. V lost 5 bases and J lost 0; bases outside the gene matches: 9. The CDR3 has 16 residues. The CDR3 region has the DNA TGTGCCAGCAGCCAAGATATAGCGGGAAGCTCCTACGAGCAGTACTTC. Protein product: CASSQDIAGSSYEQYF.

By proportion, this clonotype is medium-sized. At one end, the junction sequence differs from germline, possibly due to a read error. V is TRBV15 and J is TRBJ2-5; D perhaps matches TRBD2 (6 bases). The CDR3 length is 12 residues. CDR1 and CDR2 (germline): LNHNV, YYDKDF (reference sequence). CDR3 protein: CATSRGPGTRFF. The CDR3 DNA follows: TGTGCCACCAGCAGAGGCCCCGGGACTCGATTCTTC.

This clonotype was counted between two and nine times. This chain links TRBV27 with TRBJ2-7; TRBD2 aligns across 13 bases. Germline CDR1 and CDR2: MNHEY and SMNVEV (reference sequence). The CDR3 spans 18 residues. The trim removed 4 bases at V and 0 bases at J, leaving 9 bases unmatched. The CDR3 protein is CASSSGTSGVESSYEQYF. The CDR3 nucleotides read TGTGCCAGCAGTTCAGGGACTAGCGGGGTTGAGAGCTCCTACGAGCAGTACTTC.

The chain recombines TRBV7-9 with TRBJ2-4, with D possibly matching TRBD2 (6 bases). Germline V gene sequence: CDR1 SEHNR, CDR2 FQNEAQ (reference sequence). The germline V and J ends were trimmed by 7 bases and 5 bases, with 15 bases remaining between them. The CDR3 totals 14 residues. CDR3 DNA: TGTGCCAGCAACTCGGCGGGACGGGAAAACATTCAGTACTTC. This encodes CASNSAGRENIQYF.

This clonotype was seen just once. The CDR3 region has the DNA TGTGCCAGCAGCCCTCGTCAGGGAGAATATTATTCACCCCTCCACTTT. Its translation is CASSPRQGEYYSPLHF. The chain combines TRBV11-1 with TRBJ1-6; weak D call: TRBD1 (5 bases). Per the germline V gene, CDR1 is SGHAT and CDR2 is FQDESV (reference sequence). This CDR3 spans 16 amino acids. V dropped 5 bases and J dropped 8 bases, with 19 bases sitting between them. Looking up the rest from reference TRBV11-1 and TRBJ1-6 gives the full variable domain: EAEVAQSPRYKITEKSQAVAFWCDPISGHATLYWYRQILGQGPELLVQFQDESVVDDSQLPKDRFSAERLKGVDSTLKIQPAELGDSAMYLCASSPRQGEYYSPLHFGNGTRLTVT.

By proportion, this clonotype is medium-sized. At one boundary the junction diverges from the germline segment, which might be a read error. The chain carries TRBV18 and TRBJ2-7; no definite D call. Germline V gene sequence: CDR1 KGHSH, CDR2 LQKENI. This CDR3 has 12 residues. The CDR3 region is CDSSPVGMEQYF. The CDR3 DNA sequence: TGTGACAGCTCACCAGTGGGTATGGAGCAGTACTTC.

This clonotype is medium-sized by share. The chain couples TRBV19 to TRBJ1-1; unclear D gene. Germline assignment: CDR1 LNHDA and CDR2 SQIVND (reference sequence). This CDR3 region has 16 residues. The V end was cut by 4 bases, the J end by 3 bases, with 18 bases between. The CDR3 DNA reads as TGTGCCAGTAGTACGTTATTCGTGGAGGAGGACACTGAAGCTTTCTTT. Its protein is CASSTLFVEEDTEAFF.

This clonotype is classed as medium-sized. The chain employs TRBV15 and TRBJ2-2; TRBD1 matches 8 bases. The germline V gene has CDR1 LNHNV and CDR2 YYDKDF (reference sequence). The CDR3 contains 15 residues. After removal of 1 base from V and 3 bases from J, the junction contained 1 base not matched to a gene. CDR3 region: CATSRADRDTGELFF. In DNA form, the CDR3 reads TGTGCCACCAGCAGAGCGGACAGGGACACCGGGGAGCTGTTTTTT.

The chain recombines TRBV5-4 with TRBJ1-4; D remains ambiguous. The germline V gene has CDR1 SGHNT and CDR2 YYREEE (reference sequence). With 3 bases removed from V and 0 bases from J, the gap between germline ends came to 6 bases. This CDR3 contains 14 residues. Here the CDR3 reads CASSSAATNEKLFF. The CDR3 bases are TGTGCCAGCAGCTCGGCTGCAACTAATGAAAAACTGTTTTTT.

This clonotype is judged medium-sized. V is TRBV27 and J is TRBJ2-2; D is possibly TRBD2 (6 bases). Germline CDR1 MNHEY, CDR2 SMNVEV (reference sequence). The V and J ends lost 6 bases and 7 bases respectively, with 9 bases between them. This CDR3 has 12 amino acids. Here the CDR3 DNA reads TGTGCCAGCAGCCTCGGGGGCGGGGAGCTGTTTTTT. Its protein product is CASSLGGGELFF.

This clonotype is termed medium-sized. The V call is TRBV6-5, the J call TRBJ2-1; unclear D gene. Germline CDR1 is MNHEY and CDR2 is SVGAGI. The CDR3 extends over 13 amino acids. Trimming pared 3 bases from V and 6 bases from J, leaving 9 bases between. This chain's CDR3 is CASSYVLGNEQFF. The CDR3 DNA is TGTGCCAGCAGTTATGTGTTGGGCAATGAGCAGTTCTTC.

The rearrangement joins TRBV30 to TRBJ1-1; maybe TRBD1 (5 bases). Trimming pared 5 bases from V and 3 bases from J, leaving 13 bases between. The CDR3 contains 13 residues. Germline CDR1 and CDR2: GTSNPN and SVGIG (reference sequence). CDR3 nucleotides: TGTGCCTGGGGGGGGGGAAGTGACACTGAAGCTTTCTTT. Protein: CAWGGGSDTEAFF.

On this clonotype: The junction departs from the called germline gene at one end, perhaps through a read error. The CDR3: CASSRGGTSGRHEQYF. CDR3 DNA: TGTGCCAGCAGTAGAGGCGGGACTAGCGGGAGACATGAGCAGTACTTC. J is TRBJ2-7 and V is TRBV10-3; 14 bases map to TRBD2. This CDR3 has 16 amino acids. CDR1 is ENHRY and CDR2 is SYGVKD in the germline V gene.

This clonotype is labeled as medium-sized (0.01 to 0.1%). The chain combines TRBV6-2 or TRBV6-3 with TRBJ2-3; D is uncertain. This CDR3 is built from 14 residues. V lost 7 bases to trimming and J lost 2 bases, with 13 bases between them. Per the germline V gene, CDR1 is MNHEY and CDR2 is SVGEGT. CDR3 DNA sequence: TGTGCCAGCACCGATGGGCGGAACACAGATACGCAGTATTTT. This gives the protein CASTDGRNTDTQYF.

The chain links TRBV30 to TRBJ1-1; D is perhaps TRBD1 (5 bases). Trimming shortened V by 7 bases and J by 3 bases, and 9 bases separated the two germline ends. The germline gives CDR1 GTSNPN, CDR2 SVGIG (reference sequence). The CDR3 is 11 amino acids. CDR3 region: CASQGDTEAFF. CDR3 bases: TGTGCCTCTCAGGGCGACACTGAAGCTTTCTTT. Using reference TRBV30 and TRBJ1-1 for the parts outside the CDR3, the full variable domain is SQTIHQWPATLVQPVGSPLSLECTVEGTSNPNLYWYRQAAGRGLQLLFYSVGIGQISSEVPQNLSASRPQDRQFILSSKKLLLSDSGFYLCASQGDTEAFFGQGTRLTVV.

Within the sample, this clonotype is medium-sized. This chain joins TRBV29-1 and TRBJ2-7, with D possibly matching TRBD2 (5 bases). The germline V gene has CDR1 SQVTM and CDR2 ANQGSEA. The V end was cut by 7 bases, the J end by 1 base, with 11 bases between. This CDR3 is 12 amino acids long. The chain's CDR3 is CSAREFSYEQYF. The CDR3 DNA sequence: TGCAGCGCCCGGGAATTTTCCTACGAGCAGTACTTC.

The chain is built from TRBV11-2 and TRBJ2-5; no reliable D call. Germline V gives CDR1 SGHAT, CDR2 FQNNGV. Trimming removed 3 bases from V and 2 bases from J, with 13 bases in between. The CDR3 loop spans 15 amino acids. CDR3 amino acids: CASSFWAAPQETQYF. Here the CDR3 DNA reads TGTGCCAGCAGCTTTTGGGCAGCTCCACAAGAGACCCAGTACTTC.

This clonotype was counted only a few times. The rearrangement joins TRBV27 to TRBJ2-1; D is tentatively TRBD1 or TRBD2 (7 bases each). Per germline, CDR1 MNHEY and CDR2 SMNVEV (reference sequence). The CDR3 consists of 14 residues. V lost 10 bases to trimming and J lost 6 bases, with 19 bases between them. CDR3 sequence: CATSRGGALNEQFF. CDR3 bases: TGTGCCACCTCCAGGGGGGGGGCTCTCAATGAGCAGTTCTTC.

This clonotype counts as medium-sized. This CDR3 reads CASSGTGSNSQPQHF. For the CDR3, the DNA is TGTGCCAGCAGCGGGACAGGGTCCAATAGCCAGCCCCAGCATTTT. The rearrangement uses TRBV6-6 and TRBJ1-5; 9 nucleotides agree with TRBD1. The V gene's germline CDR1 is MNHNY and CDR2 SVGAGI (reference sequence). The CDR3 spans 15 residues. The V and J ends lost 6 bases and 7 bases, in that order; junction bases with no gene match: 10.

This clonotype was counted between two and nine times. V gene TRBV28 combines with J gene TRBJ2-1; D ambiguous. CDR1 is MDHEN and CDR2 is SYDVKM in the germline V gene. CDR3 length: 14 residues. The germline V and J ends were trimmed by 6 bases and 5 bases, with 14 bases remaining between them. The DNA of the CDR3 is TGTGCCAGCAGGTTGACAAAGGCAAACAATGAGCAGTTCTTC. Amino acid sequence: CASRLTKANNEQFF.